This TCR beta chain was sequenced in a study of T cells after yellow fever vaccination. Overall study findings and caveats: Boosting was followed by the reappearance of most primary-vaccination clones (just under 98% CD4, around 86% CD8). CD4 and CD8 compartments shared a small share of clonotypes.

The CDR3 is made up of 13 amino acids. Germline CDR1 is SGHRS and CDR2 is YFSETQ. The germline V and J ends were trimmed by 3 bases and 4 bases, with 9 bases remaining between them. A few counts support this clonotype. Antigen unknown. Each CDR3 protein is one row after TCRdb ran MiXCR on the 5' RACE reads. The table records 300,000 to 350,000 distinct CDR3 sequences, around 8.1% of them present only once. The clonotype originates from a man in his late teens or twenties who received the YFV17D yellow fever vaccine. The chain couples TRBV5-1 to TRBJ2-3; the D gene could be TRBD1 or TRBD2 (5 bases each). The sample was PBMCs, taken about 41 days after the first yellow fever vaccination. DNA of the CDR3: TGCGCCAGCAGCTCAGTGGGGGCAGATACGCAGTATTTT. Translation gives CASSSVGADTQYF.